This T cell receptor (beta chain) emerged from a study of blood T cell repertoires in COVID-19. Study overall: T cells, B-cell-depleted T cells, or PBMCs provided the cDNA or gDNA that served as material.

Source study methods: Quantification of nucleated cells was approximated via reference gene primer amplification. Data came from immunoSEQ multiplex PCR; TCRdb stores just in-frame clones and leaves some out. From that table come the V and J calls and clone size; the DNA was used to work out D and trimming. Found here are about 250,000 clones, about four fifths of them singletons; the top ten hold 8.9%. Trimming at V came to 4 bases and at J to 8 bases, leaving 12 bases not matched to a gene. This CDR3 spans 15 amino acids. CDR1 and CDR2 (germline): MGHDK, SYGVNS. The TCR originated in a man of 80 years or more with acute or convalescent COVID-19. The rearrangement joins TRBV25-1 to TRBJ1-2, with 8 positions matching TRBD1. Sequencing input: peripheral blood. The CDR3 here is CASSGMGQVTRGYTF. CDR3 coding DNA: TGTGCCAGCAGTGGTATGGGACAGGTCACGCGAGGCTACACCTTC.